Below, 30 T cell receptor beta chains from the same sample are listed, as sequenced in a study of T-cell reconstitution after alpha-beta-depleted transplantation in children. A TCRbeta library incorporating unique molecular identifiers was prepared. TCRdb recomputed calls from the PCR reads with MiXCR, one row per CDR3 protein. The repertoire holds some 640,000 distinct CDR3 sequences, with over 15% as singletons. The material was PBMCs from the stem cell graft donor, obtained from the stem cell graft. Receptors originate from a human donor who donated a stem cell graft to a child with acute myeloid leukemia.

Ten or more counts support this clonotype. The CDR3 sequence: CSVTFGLGTGNTGELFF. The CDR3 region has the DNA TGCAGCGTTACCTTTGGCCTTGGGACAGGGAACACCGGGGAGCTGTTTTTT. The rearrangement uses TRBV29-1 and TRBJ2-2; 8 nucleotides match TRBD1. There are 17 residues in the CDR3. Unmatched junction bases numbered 12, after V lost 5 bases and J lost 1 base. Germline V lookup: CDR1 SQVTM, CDR2 ANQGSEA.

The table lists this clonotype with a few counts. J is TRBJ2-6 and V is TRBV27; a possible D gene is TRBD1 (5 bases). With 1 base removed from V and 4 bases from J, the gap between germline ends came to 14 bases. The CDR3 runs to 17 residues. The germline CDR1 and CDR2 sequences are MNHEY and SMNVEV (reference sequence). The CDR3, as DNA: TGTGCCAGCAGTTTATTGGGGCTCCATCACGGGGCCAACGTCCTGACTTTC. Its translation: CASSLLGLHHGANVLTF.

The chain recombines TRBV14 with TRBJ2-3; D uncertain. Germline CDR1 and CDR2: SGHDN and FVKESK. V was shortened by 2 bases and J by 2 bases, with 11 bases between the two germline ends. This CDR3 is built from 15 residues. Here the CDR3 DNA reads TGTGCCAGCAGCCAAATTAATTGGTCCACAGATACGCAGTATTTT. It specifies CASSQINWSTDTQYF.

There are many counts of this clonotype. The chain employs TRBV5-1 and TRBJ2-1, with 9 nucleotides matching TRBD2. This CDR3 is 17 amino acids long. Germline V gene data show CDR1 as SGHRS and CDR2 as YFSETQ. The ends lost 4 bases at V and 3 bases at J; junction bases unmatched: 11. The CDR3 sequence: CASSVSLLRGGYNEQFF. CDR3 nucleotide sequence: TGCGCCAGCAGCGTAAGTTTGTTGCGGGGGGGCTACAATGAGCAGTTCTTC. Full variable domain (missing parts from reference TRBV5-1 and TRBJ2-1): KAGVTQTPRYLIKTRGQQVTLSCSPISGHRSVSWYQQTPGQGLQFLFEYFSETQRNKGNFPGRFSGRQFSNSRSEMNVSTLELGDSALYLCASSVSLLRGGYNEQFFGPGTRLTVL.

The CDR3 region is CASSRLAGGMRTGELFF. DNA of the CDR3: TGTGCCAGCAGTCGACTAGCGGGGGGCATGAGGACCGGGGAGCTGTTTTTT. This rearrangement joins TRBV12-3 or TRBV12-4 to TRBJ2-2; TRBD2 matches at 13 bases. Trimming removed 5 bases from V and 5 bases from J; junction bases left unmatched: 8. This CDR3 has 17 amino acids.

This chain joins TRBV20-1 and TRBJ2-3; D unresolved. Germline assignment: CDR1 DFQATT and CDR2 SNEGSKA (reference sequence). This CDR3 comprises 14 residues. Between the trimmed V and J ends, which lost 2 bases and 4 bases, there was a span of 13 bases. The CDR3 here is CSARLVGLADTQYF. The CDR3 nucleotides are TGCAGTGCTAGACTCGTGGGTCTGGCAGATACGCAGTATTTT.

This clonotype occurred many times. This chain links TRBV30 with TRBJ2-1, with 7 bases aligning to TRBD1. Unmatched junction bases numbered 6, after V lost 1 base and J lost 12 bases. CDR3 length: 12 residues. Germline loops: CDR1 GTSNPN, CDR2 SVGIG (reference sequence). The CDR3 DNA reads TGTGCCTGGAGTGCATGGACAGGAGGGCAGTTCTTC. The encoded protein is CAWSAWTGGQFF.

This clonotype turned up a few times. This chain links TRBV27 with TRBJ1-2; D possibly corresponds to TRBD1 (6 bases). Trimming removed 5 bases at V and 3 bases at J, with 13 bases between. Looked up from germline, CDR1 is MNHEY and CDR2 is SMNVEV (reference sequence). This CDR3 is 14 amino acids long. CDR3: CASSATGRDYGYTF. The CDR3 DNA reads as TGTGCCAGCAGTGCGACAGGAAGAGACTATGGCTACACCTTC.

This clonotype was seen only a few times. The V gene is TRBV7-2, the J gene TRBJ2-3; perhaps TRBD2 as D (5 bases). This CDR3 comprises 16 residues. Trimming removed 1 base from V and 1 base from J, with 12 bases in between. CDR1 and CDR2 (germline): SGHTA, FQGNSA. CDR3 region: CASSLVRDPRTDTQYF. In DNA form, the CDR3 reads TGTGCCAGCAGCTTAGTTCGGGATCCCCGCACAGATACGCAGTATTTT.

This clonotype occurred many times. In DNA, the CDR3 is TGTGCCAGCAGTTGGGACCGAGCAACTAATGAAAAACTGTTTTTT. It is translated as CASSWDRATNEKLFF. The gene calls are TRBV12-3 or TRBV12-4 and TRBJ1-4; perhaps TRBD1 as D (5 bases). Trimming removed 4 bases at V and 0 bases at J, with 9 bases between. The CDR3 spans 15 residues.

The chain is built from TRBV7-9 and TRBJ1-2, with D uncertain. In germline, CDR1 is SEHNR, CDR2 FQNEAQ (reference sequence). Trimming pared 0 bases from V and 0 bases from J, leaving 5 bases between. This CDR3 has 14 amino acids. CDR3 region: CASSLAESNYGYTF. CDR3 nucleotides: TGTGCCAGCAGCTTAGCGGAATCTAACTATGGCTACACCTTC.

This clonotype was counted ten times or more. This chain connects TRBV7-3 to TRBJ2-1, with unresolved D. The V gene lost 5 bases and the J gene lost 3 bases, with 14 bases spanning the gap. Germline-derived CDR1 and CDR2 are SGHTA and FQGTGA. CDR3 length equals 15 residues. CDR3 coding DNA: TGTGCCAGCAGCGACCCCCTCGGTCTCTACAATGAGCAGTTCTTC. Protein product: CASSDPLGLYNEQFF. Looking up the rest from reference TRBV7-3 and TRBJ2-1 gives the full variable domain: GAGVSQTPSNKVTEKGKYVELRCDPISGHTALYWYRQSLGQGPEFLIYFQGTGAADDSGLPNDRFFAVRPEGSVSTLKIQRTERGDSAVYLCASSDPLGLYNEQFFGPGTRLTVL.

This clonotype was counted only a few times. The V and J genes are TRBV6-1 and TRBJ1-1, with D perhaps matching TRBD1 (6 bases). V lost 8 bases, J lost 5 bases, and 18 bases lay in between. CDR1 and CDR2 from the germline V gene are MNHNS and SASEGT. There are 14 residues in the CDR3. CDR3 nucleotides: TGTGCCAGCGAGTGGGGAGACAGGAGAACTGAAGCTTTCTTT. Its translation is CASEWGDRRTEAFF.

This chain uses TRBV12-3 or TRBV12-4 with TRBJ1-4, with 10 bases aligning to TRBD1. J gave up 8 bases and V 5 bases, and 8 bases lay outside the gene matches. The CDR3 runs 15 residues. The CDR3 loop reads CASSPSDRGWEKLFF. The CDR3, as DNA: TGTGCCAGCAGTCCGTCGGACAGGGGGTGGGAAAAACTGTTTTTT.

This clonotype was seen a handful of times. The CDR3: CAWSVGGANVLTF. In DNA, the CDR3 is TGTGCCTGGAGTGTAGGCGGGGCCAACGTCCTGACTTTC. The rearrangement joins TRBV30 to TRBJ2-6; unclear D gene. The CDR3 is 13 residues long. The germline V and J ends were trimmed by 0 bases and 4 bases, with 4 bases remaining between them. Per germline, CDR1 GTSNPN and CDR2 SVGIG (reference sequence).

This clonotype was observed at least ten times. This chain joins TRBV29-1 and TRBJ1-1, with a weak D call TRBD1 (6 bases). Looked up from germline, CDR1 is SQVTM and CDR2 is ANQGSEA. This CDR3 spans 16 amino acids. Deletions cut 2 bases from V and 0 bases from J, with 16 bases between. As DNA, the CDR3 is TGCAGCGTTGAATCGTCCGGGACACGATTGAACACTGAAGCTTTCTTT. Translating gives CSVESSGTRLNTEAFF.

V gene TRBV5-1 combines with J gene TRBJ2-3; D possibly corresponds to TRBD2 (5 bases). The CDR3 loop spans 15 amino acids. Looked up from germline, CDR1 is SGHRS and CDR2 is YFSETQ. The V gene lost 3 bases and the J gene lost 4 bases, with 15 bases spanning the gap. Here the CDR3 DNA reads TGCGCCAGCAGCTCGCTTAGGTCCGGGGCAGATACGCAGTATTTT. Amino acid sequence: CASSSLRSGADTQYF.

The chain is built from TRBV5-1 and TRBJ2-3; TRBD2 aligns across 8 bases. CDR3 length equals 16 residues. Germline V gives CDR1 SGHRS, CDR2 YFSETQ. With 3 bases clipped from V and 5 bases from J, the junction kept 11 bases outside the gene matches. The CDR3 DNA sequence: TGCGCCAGCAGCTGGACCCGGGGGGGCGGTAGAGATACGCAGTATTTT. This sequence encodes CASSWTRGGGRDTQYF.

This clonotype was observed a few times. This chain uses TRBV4-2 with TRBJ2-2; TRBD1 agrees at 8 bases. This CDR3 contains 17 residues. Unmatched junction bases numbered 7, after V lost 0 bases and J lost 4 bases. Germline CDR1 and CDR2: LGHNA and YNFKEQ. The CDR3 protein is CASSQEPGGVGTGELFF. The CDR3 DNA reads as TGTGCCAGCAGCCAAGAGCCAGGGGGCGTCGGCACCGGGGAGCTGTTTTTT.

The rearrangement joins TRBV4-2 to TRBJ1-1; 10 nucleotides match TRBD1. The J segment lost 6 bases and the V segment lost 2 bases, leaving 9 bases of the junction unmatched. Germline CDR1 is LGHNA and CDR2 is YNFKEQ. The CDR3 length is 16 residues. CDR3 DNA sequence: TGTGCCAGCAGCCAAAACCGGGACAGGGGTGGAGCTGAAGCTTTCTTT. Translating gives CASSQNRDRGGAEAFF.

This clonotype has just a few counts. The chain has TRBV27 and TRBJ2-1, with 8 bases that match TRBD2. J gave up 8 bases and V 1 base, and 4 bases lay outside the gene matches. The CDR3 is made up of 14 amino acids. Looked up from germline, CDR1 is MNHEY and CDR2 is SMNVEV (reference sequence). In nucleotides, the CDR3 is TGTGCCAGCAGTTTATTAGCGGGGAGGGATGAGCAGTTCTTC. As protein: CASSLLAGRDEQFF.

The chain uses TRBV13 and TRBJ2-1, with a tentative D call TRBD2 (7 bases). CDR1 and CDR2 from the germline V gene are PRHDT and FYEKMQ (reference sequence). The CDR3 length is 12 residues. Trimming took off 6 bases at V and 9 bases at J, with 12 bases between the two ends. In DNA form, the CDR3 reads TGTGCCAGCAGAGGGGGGGGTGGTGAGCAGTTCTTC. This encodes CASRGGGGEQFF.

This clonotype was seen a few times. The V gene is TRBV28, the J gene TRBJ2-1; 7 bases are shared with TRBD2. Germline CDR1 MDHEN, CDR2 SYDVKM. Trimming cost V 1 base and J 3 bases; bases outside gene matches: 9. There are 17 residues in the CDR3. The CDR3 DNA follows: TGTGCCAGCAGTTTATTGGGGTCGGCGGGAGTCTACAATGAGCAGTTCTTC. It yields the protein CASSLLGSAGVYNEQFF. The complete variable domain, with remaining parts taken from reference TRBV28 and TRBJ2-1, reads DVKVTQSSRYLVKRTGEKVFLECVQDMDHENMFWYRQDPGLGLRLIYFSYDVKMKEKGDIPEGYSVSREKKERFSLILESASTNQTSMYLCASSLLGSAGVYNEQFFGPGTRLTVL.

There are many counts of this clonotype. V and J are TRBV20-1 and TRBJ2-5; 10 bases fit TRBD1. Trimming at V came to 3 bases and at J to 5 bases, leaving 9 bases not matched to a gene. The germline gives CDR1 DFQATT, CDR2 SNEGSKA (reference sequence). This CDR3 contains 15 residues. The CDR3 nucleotides are TGCAGTGCTAGTCCTAGACAGGGGGCGAGGGAGACCCAGTACTTC. Protein product: CSASPRQGARETQYF.

This clonotype was counted between two and nine times. The rearrangement uses TRBV12-5 and TRBJ1-2; D perhaps matches TRBD1 (6 bases). With 2 bases removed from V and 8 bases from J, the gap between germline ends came to 9 bases. The CDR3 runs to 12 residues. Germline assignment: CDR1 LGHNT and CDR2 FRNRAP. Here the CDR3 DNA reads TGTGCTAGTGGTTTGACAGGGTTCGGCTACACCTTC. Its protein is CASGLTGFGYTF.

This clonotype was observed a few times. The V call is TRBV6-1, the J call TRBJ1-4, with D possibly being TRBD1 (5 bases). Trimming cost V 2 bases and J 0 bases, with 10 bases left between them. CDR1 and CDR2 from the germline V gene are MNHNS and SASEGT. The CDR3 covers 16 residues. CDR3 bases: TGTGCCAGCAGTGAACGGGGACCCGCAACTAATGAAAAACTGTTTTTT. Translation: CASSERGPATNEKLFF.

The CDR3 bases are TGTGCCAGCAGCATTAATCCCCTTACAGGGGGGAACACTGAAGCTTTCTTT. As protein: CASSINPLTGGNTEAFF. The chain links TRBV4-2 to TRBJ1-1; TRBD1 agrees at 8 bases. V lost 5 bases to trimming and J lost 1 base; unmatched junction nucleotides: 12. There are 17 residues in the CDR3. Germline assignment: CDR1 LGHNA and CDR2 YNFKEQ.

This clonotype was seen repeatedly, ten times or more. This chain joins TRBV20-1 and TRBJ2-1; D unclear. Between the trimmed V and J ends, which lost 2 bases and 2 bases, there was a span of 4 bases. The CDR3 runs to 12 residues. The germline CDR1 and CDR2 sequences are DFQATT and SNEGSKA (reference sequence). Here the CDR3 DNA reads TGCAGTGCTAGAAACCCCTACAATGAGCAGTTCTTC. It codes for CSARNPYNEQFF.

This clonotype was seen a few times. This rearrangement joins TRBV12-3 or TRBV12-4 to TRBJ2-1; the D is unclear. This CDR3 contains 15 residues. Trimming took off 4 bases at V and 2 bases at J, with 12 bases between the two ends. The CDR3 sequence: CASSSRSVPYNEQFF. As DNA, the CDR3 is TGTGCCAGCAGTTCGCGGTCTGTCCCCTACAATGAGCAGTTCTTC.

The sample holds a few counts of this clonotype. This chain joins TRBV6-1 and TRBJ1-5; the D is unclear. There are 13 residues in the CDR3. The germline V and J ends were trimmed by 1 base and 4 bases, with 5 bases remaining between them. CDR1 and CDR2 from the germline V gene are MNHNS and SASEGT. The CDR3 loop reads CASSEEPNQPQHF. The CDR3 DNA follows: TGTGCCAGCAGTGAAGAACCAAATCAGCCCCAGCATTTT.